This T cell receptor beta chain came from a study of T cell responses to AZD1222 COVID-19 vaccine. Libraries were prepared by immunoSEQ multiplex PCR; TCRdb keeps only in-frame clonotypes and omits some of them. The sample includes about 100,000 clones, approximately 91% seen only once; the top ten take under 2%. The CDR3 sequence is 12 residues long. The V gene's germline CDR1 is SEHNR and CDR2 FQNEAQ (reference sequence). The germline V and J ends were trimmed by 7 bases and 6 bases, with 12 bases remaining between them. Sequenced material: peripheral blood, taken on day 0 of AZD1222 vaccination. The rearrangement links TRBV7-9 to TRBJ1-2; maybe TRBD1 (5 bases). The origin of this receptor is an adult in good health. Here the CDR3 reads CASNYGTDGYTF. The CDR3 bases are TGTGCCAGCAACTACGGGACGGATGGCTACACCTTC.